Listed here are 26 T cell receptor beta chains from one sample, sequenced in a study of T cells in Graves' hyperthyroidism and ophthalmopathy. Authors of the study amplified TCR beta CDR3 regions from RNA transcripts. When the TCR CDR3 underwent first-round RT-PCR, the HTBI primer set was used. TCRdb redid the calling of the multiplex PCR reads with MiXCR, one entry per CDR3 protein. The sample includes around 240,000 distinct CDR3 sequences, roughly 15% of them seen just once. What was sequenced was blood. Receptor source: a woman aged 40 to 50 with Graves' hyperthyroidism that later progressed to Graves' ophthalmopathy.

This clonotype was counted ten times or more. The chain employs TRBV20-1 and TRBJ2-7; 9 positions agree with TRBD2. The ends lost 3 bases at V and 4 bases at J; junction bases unmatched: 7. CDR1 and CDR2 (germline): DFQATT, SNEGSKA (reference sequence). The CDR3 runs to 14 residues. The CDR3 region is CSASTPLAGYEQYF. The CDR3 nucleotides read TGCAGTGCTAGCACTCCCCTAGCGGGATACGAGCAGTACTTC.

This clonotype has ten or more counts. The rearrangement joins TRBV12-3 or TRBV12-4 to TRBJ1-5; D ambiguous. The germline V and J ends were trimmed by 5 bases and 0 bases, with 8 bases remaining between them. The CDR3 covers 14 residues. The CDR3 bases are TGTGCCAGCAGTCCCGGACGTAGCAATCAGCCCCAGCATTTT. Its protein is CASSPGRSNQPQHF.

At least ten counts were recorded for this clonotype. V gene TRBV12-3 or TRBV12-4 combines with J gene TRBJ2-3; D tentatively reads TRBD1 or TRBD2 (5 bases each). V gave up 6 bases and J gave up 0 bases, with 16 bases separating them. CDR3 length: 16 amino acids. In DNA, the CDR3 is TGTGCCAGCAGATTGACCGGGACCCTTAGCACAGATACGCAGTATTTT. It specifies CASRLTGTLSTDTQYF.

The table lists this clonotype with many counts. The J gene is TRBJ2-5, the V gene TRBV30, with a tentative D call TRBD1 (6 bases). Germline V CDR1 and CDR2: GTSNPN, SVGIG (reference sequence). With 0 bases removed from V and 5 bases from J, the gap between germline ends came to 10 bases. The CDR3 totals 13 residues. DNA of the CDR3: TGTGCCTGGAGTGTAAACAGGGTGGAGACCCAGTACTTC. Amino acids: CAWSVNRVETQYF.

Many counts were recorded for this clonotype. The chain recombines TRBV6-1 with TRBJ2-3; 8 nucleotides agree with TRBD2. CDR1 MNHNS and CDR2 SASEGT come from the germline V gene. The V gene end was trimmed by 2 bases and the J gene end by 4 bases; junction bases not matched to a gene: 8. The CDR3 runs to 16 residues. CDR3 residues: CASSERPAGAADTQYF. The CDR3 nucleotides are TGTGCCAGCAGTGAACGGCCAGCGGGAGCGGCAGATACGCAGTATTTT.

This clonotype turned up a few times. The chain carries TRBV5-4 and TRBJ1-2; D gene ambiguous. Between the trimmed V and J ends, which lost 0 bases and 2 bases, there was a span of 5 bases. The CDR3 spans 13 residues. Germline values: CDR1 SGHNT, CDR2 YYREEE (reference sequence). CDR3 DNA: TGTGCCAGCAGCTTGGAGCCGAACTATGGCTACACCTTC. This sequence encodes CASSLEPNYGYTF. Based on the CDR3 plus reference TRBV5-4 and TRBJ1-2, the full variable domain is ETGVTQSPTHLIKTRGQQVTLRCSSQSGHNTVSWYQQALGQGPQFIFQYYREEENGRGNFPPRFSGLQFPNYSSELNVNALELDDSALYLCASSLEPNYGYTFGSGTRLTVV.

Concerning this clonotype: This could be a read error, since a much larger clone is one nucleotide away. V is TRBV3-1 and J is TRBJ2-2; D is possibly TRBD1 (6 bases). The V gene's germline CDR1 is LGHDT and CDR2 YNNKEL (reference sequence). This CDR3 spans 14 amino acids. V shed 3 bases and J shed 5 bases, with 10 bases lying between them. The CDR3 is CASSQATGTGELFF. The CDR3 DNA reads as TGTGCCAGCAGCCAGGCCACAGGGACCGGGGAGCTGTTTTTT.

This clonotype was seen at least ten times. DNA of the CDR3: TGTGCCAGCAGCCTGAGCGGGAGGGCTAACAATGAGCAGTTCTTC. Translation: CASSLSGRANNEQFF. The chain joins TRBV27 to TRBJ2-1; 10 nucleotides match TRBD2. Germline V gene sequence: CDR1 MNHEY, CDR2 SMNVEV (reference sequence). V lost 6 bases to trimming and J lost 5 bases; unmatched junction nucleotides: 7. The CDR3 covers 15 residues.

This chain links TRBV4-2 with TRBJ2-3, with D possibly matching TRBD2 (6 bases). The CDR3 sequence is 17 residues long. V was cut by 0 bases and J by 4 bases, with 17 bases left in between. Germline CDR1 is LGHNA and CDR2 is YNFKEQ. In DNA, the CDR3 is TGTGCCAGCAGCCAAGATTCGTGGTCTAGCGCCTCAGATACGCAGTATTTT. Translated, it gives CASSQDSWSSASDTQYF.

The chain uses TRBV9 and TRBJ2-3, with TRBD2 as a possible D gene (6 bases). V lost 4 bases to trimming and J lost 0 bases, with 15 bases between them. Germline CDR1 and CDR2: SGDLS and YYNGEE. The length of the CDR3 is 16 residues. For the CDR3, the DNA is TGTGCCAGCAGCCCGGGGACCGGGGGAAGCACAGATACGCAGTATTTT. This gives the protein CASSPGTGGSTDTQYF.

A word on this clonotype: Being one base from a much bigger clone, this may be a read error. J is TRBJ1-1 and V is TRBV13, with no clear D. The CDR3 covers 15 residues. Trimming took off 8 bases at V and 5 bases at J, with 21 bases between the two ends. CDR1 is PRHDT and CDR2 is FYEKMQ in the germline V gene (reference sequence). CDR3 DNA: TGTGCCAGCCGTCCTCGCGCGGATTTGGGGACTGAAGCTTTCTTT. Protein product: CASRPRADLGTEAFF.

Many counts were recorded for this clonotype. The chain recombines TRBV9 with TRBJ2-1, with 11 bases identical to TRBD2. The V segment lost 3 bases and the J segment 1 base; nucleotides outside the gene matches: 3. The CDR3 spans 16 residues. The germline gives CDR1 SGDLS, CDR2 YYNGEE. DNA for the CDR3: TGTGCCAGCAGCGAGACTAGCGGGGAGTCCTACAATGAGCAGTTCTTC. Encoded protein: CASSETSGESYNEQFF.

In its sample, this clonotype was seen many times. The chain uses TRBV4-1 and TRBJ2-7, with unresolved D. The germline V gene has CDR1 MGHRA and CDR2 YSYEKL. CDR3 length equals 15 residues. Trimming removed 3 bases at V and 1 base at J, with 13 bases between. The CDR3 DNA reads as TGCGCCAGCAGCCAGGCTGGGGTATTGTCCTACGAGCAGTACTTC. Its protein is CASSQAGVLSYEQYF.

This clonotype was observed many times. This sequence joins TRBV24-1 and TRBJ2-1, with D possibly being TRBD1 (5 bases). Germline V CDR1 and CDR2: KGHDR, SFDVKD. The CDR3 length is 17 residues. Deletions cut 2 bases from V and 3 bases from J, with 16 bases between. DNA of the CDR3: TGTGCCACCAGTGATTCCCATTACAACAGGATCTACAATGAGCAGTTCTTC. Translation: CATSDSHYNRIYNEQFF.

In this sample, this clonotype turned up many times. The chain recombines TRBV6-1 with TRBJ1-2, with TRBD1 identical over 7 bases. The V segment lost 9 bases and the J segment 7 bases; nucleotides outside the gene matches: 8. The CDR3 is 12 residues long. Per germline, CDR1 MNHNS and CDR2 SASEGT. CDR3 loop: CARKAGGGGYTF. CDR3 nucleotide sequence: TGTGCCAGAAAGGCAGGGGGAGGTGGCTACACCTTC.

This clonotype was counted many times. This sequence joins TRBV12-5 and TRBJ2-1; D not certain. The germline gives CDR1 LGHNT, CDR2 FRNRAP. This CDR3 is 16 amino acids long. V dropped 0 bases and J dropped 5 bases, with 14 bases sitting between them. CDR3 loop: CASGLVRSTGHNEQFF. The CDR3 DNA sequence: TGTGCTAGTGGTTTGGTACGGTCTACGGGTCACAATGAGCAGTTCTTC.

This clonotype was counted many times. The chain recombines TRBV27 with TRBJ2-7; TRBD1 agrees at 7 bases. The CDR3 is 14 amino acids. After removal of 0 bases from V and 4 bases from J, the junction contained 3 bases not matched to a gene. CDR1 is MNHEY, CDR2 SMNVEV, per germline (reference sequence). The CDR3 reads CASSLSTGPYEQYF. The CDR3 bases are TGTGCCAGCAGTTTATCGACAGGGCCTTACGAGCAGTACTTC.

This clonotype was seen many times. V is TRBV28 and J is TRBJ1-5; 12 bases are a match to TRBD1. V shed 6 bases, J shed 6 bases, and the junction held 9 bases outside the gene matches. CDR1 is MDHEN, CDR2 SYDVKM, per germline. The CDR3 extends over 16 amino acids. For the CDR3, the DNA is TGTGCCAGCAGCATCCGGGACAGGGGGCTCAGTCAGCCCCAGCATTTT. Translating gives CASSIRDRGLSQPQHF.

Notes on this clonotype: Being one base from a much bigger clone, this may be a read error. This chain joins TRBV28 and TRBJ2-7; a possible D gene is TRBD1 (6 bases). The CDR3 runs 15 residues. Germline V gives CDR1 MDHEN, CDR2 SYDVKM. V was shortened by 11 bases and J by 2 bases, with 22 bases between the two germline ends. CDR3 protein: CAGSPLQQGTYEQYF. CDR3 nucleotide sequence: TGTGCCGGCTCACCCCTCCAACAGGGCACCTACGAGCAGTACTTC.

Many counts were recorded for this clonotype. The DNA for the CDR3 is TGTGCCAGCAGCTTTGGGTCAGAAGAGACCCAGTACTTC. Translating it yields CASSFGSEETQYF. V and J are TRBV5-6 and TRBJ2-5; D is unresolved. Germline CDR1 reads SGHDT; CDR2 reads YYEEEE. V was trimmed by 2 bases and J by 3 bases, leaving 8 bases between them. The CDR3 has 13 amino acids.

Many counts were recorded for this clonotype. The chain recombines TRBV12-3 or TRBV12-4 with TRBJ1-4, with D unresolved. There are 14 residues in the CDR3. The V end lost 4 bases, the J end lost 3 bases, and 9 bases lay between the germline ends. The CDR3 spells CASSSGLSNEKLFF. The DNA for the CDR3 is TGTGCCAGCAGTTCAGGACTTTCTAATGAAAAACTGTTTTTT.

Here the CDR3 DNA reads TGTGCCAGCAGCCACTCAGGGTACAATTCACCCCTCCACTTT. Its translation: CASSHSGYNSPLHF. The chain combines TRBV12-3 or TRBV12-4 with TRBJ1-6; D might be TRBD1 (5 bases). Trimming cost V 6 bases and J 7 bases, with 13 bases left between them. The CDR3 sequence is 14 residues long.

The J gene is TRBJ2-1, the V gene TRBV19; 10 positions agree with TRBD2. The CDR3 loop spans 15 amino acids. Trimming cost V 4 bases and J 4 bases; bases outside gene matches: 4. Germline V gene lookup returns CDR1 LNHDA and CDR2 SQIVND (reference sequence). The CDR3 DNA reads TGTGCCAGTAGTAGAAGCGGGAGGGGGTACAATGAGCAGTTCTTC. It is translated as CASSRSGRGYNEQFF.

This clonotype was seen many times. The chain carries TRBV5-1 and TRBJ1-1, with a weak D call TRBD1 (6 bases). Germline V gene sequence: CDR1 SGHRS, CDR2 YFSETQ. V lost 1 base, J lost 2 bases, and 15 bases lay in between. The CDR3 has 16 amino acids. In nucleotides, the CDR3 is TGCGCCAGCAGCTTGTGGGTTGGGGGGCAAAACACTGAAGCTTTCTTT. Amino acid sequence: CASSLWVGGQNTEAFF.

This clonotype was found many times. V gene TRBV13 combines with J gene TRBJ1-5; TRBD1 aligns across 9 bases. Germline CDR1 reads PRHDT; CDR2 reads FYEKMQ (reference sequence). After removal of 4 bases from V and 6 bases from J, the junction contained 10 bases not matched to a gene. The CDR3 length is 16 residues. This chain's CDR3 is CASSSGTGKGTQPQHF. In DNA, the CDR3 is TGTGCCAGCAGCTCAGGGACAGGGAAGGGAACTCAGCCCCAGCATTTT. The full variable domain, with the rest looked up from reference TRBV13 and TRBJ1-5, is AAGVIQSPRHLIKEKRETATLKCYPIPRHDTVYWYQQGPGQDPQFLISFYEKMQSDKGSIPDRFSAQQFSDYHSELNMSSLELGDSALYFCASSSGTGKGTQPQHFGDGTRLSIL.

In this sample, this clonotype turned up many times. This sequence joins TRBV11-2 and TRBJ2-5, with 14 bases identical to TRBD2. V dropped 2 bases and J dropped 4; count of bases not matched to a gene: 18. CDR1 and CDR2 (germline): SGHAT, FQNNGV. The CDR3 runs 21 residues. The CDR3 sequence: CASSLPLEPGLAGVKGETQYF. The CDR3, as DNA: TGTGCCAGCAGCTTACCCCTGGAACCGGGACTAGCGGGAGTTAAGGGAGAGACCCAGTACTTC.